The rows below give T cell receptor beta chains drawn from one sample of a study of early T cells in non-severe SARS-CoV-2 infection. TCRdb re-called the 5' RACE reads through MiXCR, storing one row per CDR3 protein. The sample holds tens of thousands of distinct CDR3 sequences, 6.5% to 7.5% seen once. Material: whole blood, obtained at baseline. These receptor sequences come from an adult who was a healthcare worker with PCR-confirmed SARS-CoV-2 infection or an uninfected control (not recorded which). Each CDR3 is given with its conserved first and last residue. The D gene is left open where the match is weak. Not every row has a clone size; where given, it reads once, few, many or a size class.

>TRBV10-1|.|few|TRBJ2-7
CASRMRVLLYEQYF
TGCGCCAGCAGGATGCGGGTTCTACTCTACGAGCAGTACTTC
>TRBV29-1|TRBD1|many|TRBJ2-7
CSAGQWGYEQYF
TGCAGCGCGGGACAGTGGGGCTACGAGCAGTACTTC
>TRBV29-1|TRBD1|few|TRBJ2-2
CSVAFRQGTGELFF
TGCAGCGTTGCCTTTAGACAGGGAACCGGGGAGCTGTTTTTT
>TRBV6-5|.|few|TRBJ2-1
CASSYSTPELVSVYNEQFF
TGTGCCAGCAGTTACTCGACCCCCGAACTAGTATCCGTCTACAATGAGCAGTTCTTC
>TRBV15|.|.|TRBJ2-7
CATSRGLRDWASYEQYF
TGTGCCACCAGCAGAGGCCTCCGGGACTGGGCCTCCTACGAGCAGTACTTC
>TRBV7-7|.|many|TRBJ2-7
CASSPGVGFEQYF
TGTGCCAGCAGCCCAGGGGTAGGATTCGAGCAGTACTTC
>TRBV11-1|TRBD1|.|TRBJ1-1
CASSRDRVAEAFF
TGTGCCAGCAGCCGGGACAGGGTAGCTGAAGCTTTCTTT
>TRBV28|.|many|TRBJ2-1
CASTDTIPNNEQFF
TGTGCCAGCACCGATACAATTCCCAACAATGAGCAGTTCTTC
>TRBV24-1|TRBD1|many|TRBJ2-2
CATSRAGQGTGELFF
TGTGCCACCAGCCGAGCGGGACAGGGGACCGGGGAGCTGTTTTTT
>TRBV7-6|TRBD2|.|TRBJ2-4
CASSPSGTRWWNIQYF
TGTGCCAGCAGCCCATCCGGGACTAGGTGGTGGAACATTCAGTACTTC
>TRBV12-3/TRBV12-4|.|few|TRBJ1-1
CASSLLLLMNTEAFF
TGTGCCAGCAGTTTGCTTTTGCTTATGAACACTGAAGCTTTCTTT
>TRBV12-3/TRBV12-4|.|once|TRBJ1-2
CASSLWGGYTF
TGTGCCAGCAGTTTATGGGGTGGCTACACCTTC
>TRBV4-3|TRBD1|.|TRBJ1-6
CASSQAQGISPLHF
TGCGCCAGCAGCCAAGCACAGGGGATTTCACCCCTCCACTTT
>TRBV7-2|.|few|TRBJ2-3
CASSLSIGGFTDTQYF
TGTGCCAGCAGCTTATCGATCGGGGGCTTCACAGATACGCAGTATTTT
>TRBV6-4|.|few|TRBJ2-1
CASSDSVVRRNEQFF
TGTGCCAGCAGTGACTCTGTAGTTAGGCGGAATGAGCAGTTCTTC
>TRBV7-2|.|.|TRBJ2-7
CASSLARGTYEQYF
TGTGCCAGCAGCTTAGCCCGAGGGACCTACGAGCAGTACTTC
>TRBV12-2|.|.|TRBJ2-3
CASRRWTSGIPDTQYF
TGTGCAAGTCGCCGGTGGACTAGCGGAATCCCAGATACGCAGTATTTT
>TRBV11-3|.|many|TRBJ2-7
CASSFYADDEQYF
TGTGCCAGCAGCTTTTACGCAGACGACGAGCAGTACTTC
>TRBV29-1|.|many|TRBJ1-2
CSSRGQSYGYTF
TGCAGCTCCAGGGGCCAGAGCTATGGCTACACCTTC
>TRBV20-1|TRBD1|few|TRBJ1-1
CSAAGRGGSNTEAFF
TGCAGTGCTGCGGGAAGAGGGGGCTCGAACACTGAAGCTTTCTTT
>TRBV6-2/TRBV6-3|.|few|TRBJ2-4
CASSRPPRRDAKNIQYF
TGTGCCAGCAGTAGACCCCCGCGCAGGGACGCCAAAAACATTCAGTACTTC
>TRBV9|TRBD2|.|TRBJ2-5
CASSVGTSAGQETQYF
TGTGCCAGCAGCGTAGGGACTAGCGCCGGCCAAGAGACCCAGTACTTC
>TRBV10-1|.|many|TRBJ2-1
CASSDFHEQFF
TGCGCCAGCAGTGATTTTCATGAGCAGTTCTTC
>TRBV6-6|.|many|TRBJ1-1
CASSYSDIGRTEAFF
TGTGCCAGCAGTTACTCTGACATCGGGCGTACTGAAGCTTTCTTT
>TRBV7-6|.|many|TRBJ2-2
CASSLRVNGELFF
TGTGCCAGCAGCTTAAGGGTTAACGGGGAGCTGTTTTTT
>TRBV2|.|many|TRBJ2-1
CARGWGLEPNEQFF
TGTGCCAGAGGGTGGGGACTCGAACCCAATGAGCAGTTCTTC
>TRBV6-4|.|many|TRBJ2-2
CASSDRDTGELFF
TGTGCCAGCAGTGACAGGGACACCGGGGAGCTGTTTTTT
>TRBV5-4|TRBD2|.|TRBJ2-5
CASRYSGGTYETQYF
TGTGCCAGCAGATATAGCGGGGGCACGTATGAGACCCAGTACTTC
>TRBV29-1|.|.|TRBJ1-1
CSVLDAEAFF
TGCAGCGTTTTGGACGCTGAAGCTTTCTTT
>TRBV29-1|TRBD1|few|TRBJ1-5
CSVGQGFNQPQHF
TGCAGCGTTGGACAGGGCTTTAATCAGCCCCAGCATTTT
>TRBV18|TRBD1|many|TRBJ2-5
CASSPGHGQGGKETQYF
TGTGCCAGCTCACCCGGACATGGACAGGGGGGCAAAGAGACCCAGTACTTC
>TRBV6-2/TRBV6-3|.|many|TRBJ2-7
CASSGQFAYEQYF
TGTGCCAGCAGTGGACAGTTCGCCTACGAGCAGTACTTC
>TRBV3-1|.|.|TRBJ2-4
CASSQWDINIQYF
TGTGCCAGCAGCCAGTGGGACATAAACATTCAGTACTTC
>TRBV20-1|.|.|TRBJ2-1
CSAPSDGRERAQFF
TGCAGTGCTCCCTCCGACGGACGGGAGCGCGCGCAGTTCTTC
>TRBV20-1|.|many|TRBJ2-2
CSARDPKEGTGELFF
TGCAGTGCTAGAGATCCCAAAGAGGGTACCGGGGAGCTGTTTTTT
>TRBV18|.|.|TRBJ1-6
CASSPNVLVSPLHF
TGTGCCAGCTCACCAAACGTCCTCGTTTCACCCCTCCACTTT
>TRBV20-1|.|many|TRBJ2-3
CSARGGAGADTQYF
TGCAGTGCTAGAGGAGGGGCGGGCGCAGATACGCAGTATTTT
>TRBV4-3|.|few|TRBJ1-5
CASSQEIPNRDYQPQHF
TGCGCCAGCAGCCAAGAGATTCCGAACAGGGATTATCAGCCCCAGCATTTT
>TRBV6-2/TRBV6-3|TRBD1|few|TRBJ2-5
CASSRGTGDEETQYF
TGTGCCAGCAGTCGCGGGACAGGCGATGAGGAGACCCAGTACTTC
>TRBV18|TRBD1|many|TRBJ1-2
CASSPRGEGYTF
TGTGCCAGCTCACCCAGGGGGGAAGGCTACACCTTC
>TRBV5-6|.|many|TRBJ1-5
CASSFFDVRINQPQHF
TGTGCCAGCAGCTTTTTCGACGTCCGGATTAATCAGCCCCAGCATTTT
>TRBV20-1|TRBD2|many|TRBJ2-5
CSARAVAGVETQYF
TGCAGTGCTAGAGCCGTAGCGGGGGTTGAGACCCAGTACTTC
>TRBV30|.|.|TRBJ2-5
CAWSHGGGEETQYF
TGTGCCTGGAGTCATGGAGGGGGGGAAGAGACCCAGTACTTC
>TRBV29-1|TRBD2|few|TRBJ2-5
CSVDYLASGTQETQYF
TGCAGCGTTGACTATTTAGCTAGCGGGACCCAAGAGACCCAGTACTTC
>TRBV29-1|.|.|TRBJ2-5
CRPMRAQYF
TGCAGACCCATGCGGGCCCAGTACTTC
>TRBV7-8|.|many|TRBJ1-6
CASRLSSYNSPLHF
TGTGCCAGCAGGCTCAGCTCCTATAATTCACCCCTCCACTTT
>TRBV7-8|.|many|TRBJ2-7
CASRNRFRGEQYF
TGTGCCAGCAGGAACCGATTCCGGGGCGAGCAGTACTTC
>TRBV7-9|.|many|TRBJ1-5
CASSLVGKGNQPQHF
TGTGCCAGCAGCTTAGTCGGCAAGGGCAATCAGCCCCAGCATTTT
>TRBV6-2/TRBV6-3|.|many|TRBJ1-2
CASSDAAGRGYGYTF
TGTGCCAGCAGTGACGCGGCAGGGAGGGGTTATGGCTACACCTTC
>TRBV19|.|many|TRBJ2-6
CASRIKSAGANVLTF
TGTGCCAGTAGAATAAAGTCTGCTGGGGCCAACGTCCTGACTTTC
>TRBV20-1|TRBD2|many|TRBJ2-3
CSASGGLAGPYTQYF
TGCAGTGCTAGTGGGGGACTAGCGGGTCCTTATACGCAGTATTTT
>TRBV5-1|TRBD1|once|TRBJ1-1
CASSRDRANTEAFF
TGCGCCAGCAGCCGGGACAGGGCGAACACTGAAGCTTTCTTT
>TRBV20-1|.|.|TRBJ1-6
CSAPTQGGGSGSPLHF
TGCAGTGCCCCCACCCAGGGAGGCGGTTCGGGTTCACCCCTCCACTTT